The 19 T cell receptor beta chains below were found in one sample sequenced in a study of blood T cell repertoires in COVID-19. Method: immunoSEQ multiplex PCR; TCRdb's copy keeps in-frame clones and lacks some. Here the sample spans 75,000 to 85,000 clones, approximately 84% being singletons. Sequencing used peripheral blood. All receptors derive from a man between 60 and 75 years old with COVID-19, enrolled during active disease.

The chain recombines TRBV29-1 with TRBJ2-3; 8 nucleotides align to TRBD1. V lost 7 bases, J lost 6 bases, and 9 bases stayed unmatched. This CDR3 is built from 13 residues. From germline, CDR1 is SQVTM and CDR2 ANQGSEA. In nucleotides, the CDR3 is TGCAGCGCGGGGACAGGCATCCTTGATACGCAGTATTTT. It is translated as CSAGTGILDTQYF.

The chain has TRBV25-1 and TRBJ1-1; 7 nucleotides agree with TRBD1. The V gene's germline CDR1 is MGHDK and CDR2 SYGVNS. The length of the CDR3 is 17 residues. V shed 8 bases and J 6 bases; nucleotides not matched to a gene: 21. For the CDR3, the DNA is TGTGCCAGCCTCCCACCTACCACAGGGGCAGGTTGGGCTGAAGCTTTCTTT. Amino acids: CASLPPTTGAGWAEAFF.

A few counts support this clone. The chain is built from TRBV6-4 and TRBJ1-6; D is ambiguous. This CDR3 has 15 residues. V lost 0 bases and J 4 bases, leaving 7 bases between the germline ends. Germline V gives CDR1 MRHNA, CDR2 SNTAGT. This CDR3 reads CASSDSSGYNSPLHF. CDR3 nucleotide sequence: TGTGCCAGCAGTGACTCGAGCGGTTATAATTCACCCCTCCACTTT.

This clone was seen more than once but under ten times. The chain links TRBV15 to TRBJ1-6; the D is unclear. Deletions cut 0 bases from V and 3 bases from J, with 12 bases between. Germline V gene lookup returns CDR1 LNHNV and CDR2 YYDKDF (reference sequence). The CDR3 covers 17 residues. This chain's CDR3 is CATSRDFQVYYNSPLHF. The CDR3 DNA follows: TGTGCCACCAGCAGAGATTTCCAGGTGTACTATAATTCACCCCTCCACTTT.

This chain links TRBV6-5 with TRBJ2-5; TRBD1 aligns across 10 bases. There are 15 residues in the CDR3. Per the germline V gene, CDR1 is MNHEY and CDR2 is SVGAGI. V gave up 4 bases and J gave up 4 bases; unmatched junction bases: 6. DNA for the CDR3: TGTGCCAGCAGTTTAAAAAGGACAGGGGGAGAGACCCAGTACTTC. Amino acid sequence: CASSLKRTGGETQYF.

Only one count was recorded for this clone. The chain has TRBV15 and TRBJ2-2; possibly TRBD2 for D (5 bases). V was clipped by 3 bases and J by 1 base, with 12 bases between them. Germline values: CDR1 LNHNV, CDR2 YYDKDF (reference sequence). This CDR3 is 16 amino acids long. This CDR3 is CATSRDSAENTGELFF. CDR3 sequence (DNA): TGTGCCACCAGCAGGGACTCAGCAGAGAACACCGGGGAGCTGTTTTTT. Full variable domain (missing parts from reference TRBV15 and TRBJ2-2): DAMVIQNPRYQVTQFGKPVTLSCSQTLNHNVMYWYQQKSSQAPKLLFHYYDKDFNNEADTPDNFQSRRPNTSFCFLDIRSPGLGDTAMYLCATSRDSAENTGELFFGEGSRLTVL.

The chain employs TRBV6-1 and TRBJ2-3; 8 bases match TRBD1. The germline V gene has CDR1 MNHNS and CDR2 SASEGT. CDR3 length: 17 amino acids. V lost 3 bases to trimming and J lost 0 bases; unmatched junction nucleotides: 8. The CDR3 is CASSEPGGGVSTDTQYF. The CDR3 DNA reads TGTGCCAGCAGTGAGCCAGGGGGCGGCGTAAGCACAGATACGCAGTATTTT.

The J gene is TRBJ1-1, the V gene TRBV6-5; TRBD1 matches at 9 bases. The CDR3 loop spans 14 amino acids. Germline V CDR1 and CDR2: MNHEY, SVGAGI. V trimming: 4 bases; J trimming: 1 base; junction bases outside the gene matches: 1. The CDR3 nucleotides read TGTGCCAGCAGTTGGGACAGGGCGAACACTGAAGCTTTCTTT. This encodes CASSWDRANTEAFF.

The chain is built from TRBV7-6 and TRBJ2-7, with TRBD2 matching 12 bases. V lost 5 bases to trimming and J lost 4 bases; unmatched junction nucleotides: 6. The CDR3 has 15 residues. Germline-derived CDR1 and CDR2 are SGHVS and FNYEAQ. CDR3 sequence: CASSPVTSGRYEQYF. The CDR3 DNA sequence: TGTGCCAGCAGCCCAGTGACTAGCGGGAGATACGAGCAGTACTTC.

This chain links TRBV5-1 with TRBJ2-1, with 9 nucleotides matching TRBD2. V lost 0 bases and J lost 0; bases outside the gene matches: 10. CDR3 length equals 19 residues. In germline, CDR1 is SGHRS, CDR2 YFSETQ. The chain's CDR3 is CASSLEIASGISSYNEQFF. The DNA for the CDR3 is TGCGCCAGCAGCTTGGAGATCGCTAGCGGGATCAGCTCCTACAATGAGCAGTTCTTC. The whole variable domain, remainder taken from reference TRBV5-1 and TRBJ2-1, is KAGVTQTPRYLIKTRGQQVTLSCSPISGHRSVSWYQQTPGQGLQFLFEYFSETQRNKGNFPGRFSGRQFSNSRSEMNVSTLELGDSALYLCASSLEIASGISSYNEQFFGPGTRLTVL.

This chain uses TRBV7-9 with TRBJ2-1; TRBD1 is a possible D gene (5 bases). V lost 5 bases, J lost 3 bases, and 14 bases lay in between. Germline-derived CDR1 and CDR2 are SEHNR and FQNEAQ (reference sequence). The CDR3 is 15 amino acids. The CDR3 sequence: CASSRGQESYNEQFF. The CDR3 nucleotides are TGTGCCAGCAGCAGGGGCCAGGAAAGCTACAATGAGCAGTTCTTC.

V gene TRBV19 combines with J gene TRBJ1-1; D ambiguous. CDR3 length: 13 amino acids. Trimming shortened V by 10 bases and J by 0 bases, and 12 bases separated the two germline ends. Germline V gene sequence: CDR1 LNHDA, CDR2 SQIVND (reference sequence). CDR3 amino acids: CATKRALNTEAFF. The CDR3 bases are TGTGCCACCAAGAGGGCACTGAACACTGAAGCTTTCTTT.

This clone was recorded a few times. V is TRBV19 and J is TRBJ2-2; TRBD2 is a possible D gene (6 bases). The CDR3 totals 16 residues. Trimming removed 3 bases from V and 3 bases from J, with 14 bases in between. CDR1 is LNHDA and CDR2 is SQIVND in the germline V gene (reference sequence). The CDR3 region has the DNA TGTGCCAGTAGTATGGAGCGGAGGGGATACACCGGGGAGCTGTTTTTT. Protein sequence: CASSMERRGYTGELFF.

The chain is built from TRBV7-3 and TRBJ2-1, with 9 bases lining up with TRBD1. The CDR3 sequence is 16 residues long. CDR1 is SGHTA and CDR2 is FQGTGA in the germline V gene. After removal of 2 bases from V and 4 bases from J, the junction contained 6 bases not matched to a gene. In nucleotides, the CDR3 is TGTGCCAGCAGCTTAGGGGGGGACAGGGTTTACAATGAGCAGTTCTTC. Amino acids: CASSLGGDRVYNEQFF.

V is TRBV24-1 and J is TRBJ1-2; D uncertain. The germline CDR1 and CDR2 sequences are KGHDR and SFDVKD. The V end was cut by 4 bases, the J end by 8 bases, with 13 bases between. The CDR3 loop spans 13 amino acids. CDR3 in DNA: TGTGCCACCAGTGACCCCCCCGATGGCGGCTACACCTTC. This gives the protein CATSDPPDGGYTF.

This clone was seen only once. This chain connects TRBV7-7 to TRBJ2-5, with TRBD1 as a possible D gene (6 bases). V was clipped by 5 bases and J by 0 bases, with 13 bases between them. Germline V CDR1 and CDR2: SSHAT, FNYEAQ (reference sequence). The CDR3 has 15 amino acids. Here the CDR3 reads CASSPRTADQETQYF. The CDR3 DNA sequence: TGTGCCAGCAGCCCGCGGACAGCTGACCAAGAGACCCAGTACTTC.

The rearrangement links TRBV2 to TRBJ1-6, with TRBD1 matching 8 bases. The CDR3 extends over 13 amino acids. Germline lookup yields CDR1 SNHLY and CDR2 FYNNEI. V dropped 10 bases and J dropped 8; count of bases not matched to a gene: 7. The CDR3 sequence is CATKKTGDSPLHF. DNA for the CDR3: TGTGCCACAAAAAAGACAGGGGATTCACCCCTCCACTTT.

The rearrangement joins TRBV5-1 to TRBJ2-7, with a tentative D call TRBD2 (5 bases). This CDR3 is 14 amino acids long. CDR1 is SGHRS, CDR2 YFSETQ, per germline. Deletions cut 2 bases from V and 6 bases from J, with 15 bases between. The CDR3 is CASSFSTSAGEQYF. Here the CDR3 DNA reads TGCGCCAGCAGCTTTTCAACCTCGGCGGGCGAGCAGTACTTC.

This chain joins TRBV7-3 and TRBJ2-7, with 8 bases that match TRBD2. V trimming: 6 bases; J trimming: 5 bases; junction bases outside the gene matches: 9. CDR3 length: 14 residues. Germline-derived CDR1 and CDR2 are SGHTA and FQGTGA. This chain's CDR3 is CASRVQRERDEQYF. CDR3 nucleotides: TGTGCCAGCAGGGTACAGCGGGAGAGGGACGAGCAGTACTTC.